The 20 T cell receptor beta chains below were found in one sample sequenced in a study of blood T cell repertoires in COVID-19. Method: immunoSEQ multiplex PCR; TCRdb's copy keeps in-frame clones and lacks some. This repertoire shows 490,000 or so clones, approximately 88% found once; its top ten account for 1.8%. The sample taken for sequencing was PBMCs or T cells enriched from blood (not recorded which). The receptor set was obtained from a woman in her thirties or forties who had recovered from COVID-19.

This chain links TRBV7-9 with TRBJ1-3; 8 bases map to TRBD1. The CDR3 sequence is 16 residues long. V gave up 1 base and J gave up 3 bases; unmatched junction bases: 5. The V gene's germline CDR1 is SEHNR and CDR2 FQNEAQ (reference sequence). CDR3 DNA: TGTGCCAGCAGCTTAGACGTTGGACAGGGTGGAAACACCATATATTTT. It translates to CASSLDVGQGGNTIYF.

This clone was counted only a few times. The V gene is TRBV11-2, the J gene TRBJ2-1; TRBD2 agrees at 11 bases. The CDR3 runs to 17 residues. From germline, CDR1 is SGHAT and CDR2 FQNNGV. The V gene end was trimmed by 5 bases and the J gene end by 1 base; junction bases not matched to a gene: 7. CDR3 DNA: TGTGCCAGCAGCCGTGGACTAGCGGGCGATTCCTACAATGAGCAGTTCTTC. Its translation: CASSRGLAGDSYNEQFF.

The chain links TRBV28 to TRBJ1-2; 7 bases are a match to TRBD1. The CDR3 is 13 residues long. J lost 4 bases, V lost 3 bases, and 2 bases had no gene match. Germline lookup yields CDR1 MDHEN and CDR2 SYDVKM. CDR3 DNA sequence: TGTGCCAGCAGTTTGGGACAGTCCTATGGCTACACCTTC. Translated, it gives CASSLGQSYGYTF.

V and J are TRBV18 and TRBJ2-3; weak D call: TRBD1 (6 bases). The CDR3 runs to 14 residues. From germline, CDR1 is KGHSH and CDR2 LQKENI. V was shortened by 3 bases and J by 3 bases, with 10 bases between the two germline ends. CDR3 sequence reads: CASSPGTRTDTQYF. For the CDR3, the DNA is TGTGCCAGCTCACCCGGGACACGGACAGATACGCAGTATTTT. The full variable domain, its missing parts supplied by reference TRBV18 and TRBJ2-3, is NAGVMQNPRHLVRRRGQEARLRCSPMKGHSHVYWYRQLPEEGLKFMVYLQKENIIDESGMPKERFSAEFPKEGPSILRIQQVVRGDSAAYFCASSPGTRTDTQYFGPGTRLTVL.

The rearrangement links TRBV7-9 to TRBJ1-3; possibly TRBD1 for D (6 bases). The V and J ends lost 8 bases and 2 bases respectively, with 10 bases between them. Germline V gene data show CDR1 as SEHNR and CDR2 as FQNEAQ (reference sequence). The CDR3 is made up of 13 amino acids. This CDR3 reads CASRTVTGNTIYF. CDR3 in DNA: TGTGCCAGCCGGACAGTGACTGGAAACACCATATATTTT.

The chain uses TRBV18 and TRBJ1-2, with D possibly TRBD1 on 5 matching bases. This CDR3 has 15 residues. Per germline, CDR1 KGHSH and CDR2 LQKENI. V lost 4 bases and J 4 bases, leaving 16 bases between the germline ends. The CDR3 region is CASSQSAGTTYGYTF. The CDR3 DNA reads TGTGCCAGCTCACAATCGGCGGGGACGACCTATGGCTACACCTTC.

This chain uses TRBV11-3 with TRBJ2-3, with D possibly being TRBD2 (6 bases). Trimming removed 5 bases at V and 9 bases at J, with 12 bases between. Looked up from germline, CDR1 is SGHNT and CDR2 is YENEEA. This CDR3 has 12 amino acids. For the CDR3, the DNA is TGTGCCAGCAGCCGGGGCCGGGAGACGCAGTATTTT. Its protein product is CASSRGRETQYF.

This chain uses TRBV19 with TRBJ1-5, with 7 bases fitting TRBD1. Per the germline V gene, CDR1 is LNHDA and CDR2 is SQIVND (reference sequence). J lost 1 base, V lost 6 bases, and 6 bases had no gene match. The length of the CDR3 is 15 residues. This chain's CDR3 is CASSNRGLSNQPQHF. The CDR3 bases are TGTGCCAGTAGCAACAGGGGTCTCAGCAATCAGCCCCAGCATTTT.

The CDR3 loop is CASSLANPAGGEFF. The CDR3 coding sequence is TGTGCCAGCAGCTTAGCTAATCCAGCGGGAGGGGAGTTCTTC. This chain joins TRBV7-8 and TRBJ2-1, with TRBD2 matching over 10 bases. Trimming at V came to 0 bases and at J to 14 bases, leaving 7 bases not matched to a gene. Germline V lookup: CDR1 SGHVS, CDR2 FQNEAQ. The CDR3 covers 14 residues. The full variable domain, with the rest looked up from reference TRBV7-8 and TRBJ2-1, is GAGVSQSPRYKVAKRGQDVALRCDPISGHVSLFWYQQALGQGPEFLTYFQNEAQLDKSGLPSDRFFAERPEGSVSTLKIQRTQQEDSAVYLCASSLANPAGGEFFGPGTRLTVL.

V usage is TRBV7-7 and J usage is TRBJ2-2, with TRBD1 matching 8 bases. The junction had 11 bases not matched to a gene; V was cut back by 5 bases and J by 6 bases. CDR1 is SSHAT, CDR2 FNYEAQ, per germline (reference sequence). There are 16 residues in the CDR3. The CDR3, as DNA: TGTGCCAGCAGCGGGGGGACAGGACGATGGGCCGGGGAGCTGTTTTTT. Its protein is CASSGGTGRWAGELFF.

In regard to this clone: Other DNA sequences within the sample encode an identical CDR3. The rearrangement joins TRBV3-1 (or the pseudogene TRBV3-2) to TRBJ1-2, with D maybe TRBD1 (5 bases). Between the trimmed V and J ends, which lost 4 bases and 5 bases, there was a span of 8 bases. The CDR3 is made up of 12 amino acids. Germline V gene data show CDR1 as LGHDT and CDR2 as YNNKEL (reference sequence). The CDR3 nucleotides read TGTGCCAGCAGCCTGGGGGGGTATGGCTACACCTTC. This encodes CASSLGGYGYTF.

The chain joins TRBV25-1 to TRBJ1-1; no clear D. With 7 bases removed from V and 2 bases from J, the gap between germline ends came to 17 bases. CDR1 and CDR2 from the germline V gene are MGHDK and SYGVNS. The CDR3 has 15 amino acids. The CDR3 here is CASTSSGSPNTEAFF. Here the CDR3 DNA reads TGTGCCAGCACCTCTAGCGGCAGCCCCAACACTGAAGCTTTCTTT.

Worth noting for this clone: Other DNA sequences in the same sample also yield this CDR3. The gene calls are TRBV10-3 and TRBJ2-7, with 9 bases lining up with TRBD1. Germline CDR1 and CDR2: ENHRY and SYGVKD. V shed 4 bases and J 2 bases; nucleotides not matched to a gene: 3. The CDR3 consists of 14 residues. CDR3: CAISGGTGPYEQYF. The CDR3 DNA follows: TGTGCCATCAGTGGTGGGACAGGGCCCTACGAGCAGTACTTC.

The chain is built from TRBV19 and TRBJ2-1, with 8 bases lining up with TRBD2. The germline gives CDR1 LNHDA, CDR2 SQIVND (reference sequence). V dropped 6 bases and J dropped 7; count of bases not matched to a gene: 11. This CDR3 region has 15 residues. The CDR3 coding sequence is TGTGCCAGTAGATCCCCGGGGGGGCGCGGGAATGAGCAGTTCTTC. Protein product: CASRSPGGRGNEQFF. Together with reference TRBV19 and TRBJ2-1, the CDR3 gives the full variable domain: DGGITQSPKYLFRKEGQNVTLSCEQNLNHDAMYWYRQDPGQGLRLIYYSQIVNDFQKGDIAEGYSVSREKKESFPLTVTSAQKNPTAFYLCASRSPGGRGNEQFFGPGTRLTVL.

Regarding this clone: The same CDR3 also results from other DNA sequences found in this sample. In DNA, the CDR3 is TGTGCCAGCAGTTTAACAGGGGGCACTGAAGCTTTCTTT. Its protein product is CASSLTGGTEAFF. The chain employs TRBV28 and TRBJ1-1; 8 bases align to TRBD1. This CDR3 contains 13 residues. Germline CDR1 and CDR2: MDHEN and SYDVKM. The V gene end was trimmed by 2 bases and the J gene end by 4 bases; junction bases not matched to a gene: 0.

CDR3 bases: TGCGCCAGCAGCTTGGGGAGAATCGGAAACACCATATATTTT. Translation gives CASSLGRIGNTIYF. This rearrangement joins TRBV5-1 to TRBJ1-3; no clear D. This CDR3 is built from 14 residues. V dropped 0 bases and J dropped 4 bases, with 8 bases sitting between them. Germline V gene lookup returns CDR1 SGHRS and CDR2 YFSETQ.

The chain is built from TRBV2 and TRBJ2-1; a possible D gene is TRBD2 (5 bases). V gave up 5 bases and J gave up 8 bases, with 10 bases separating them. Germline V lookup: CDR1 SNHLY, CDR2 FYNNEI. The CDR3 extends over 12 amino acids. The CDR3 loop reads CASSPSSDEQFF. The CDR3 DNA follows: TGTGCCAGCAGTCCTAGCAGCGATGAGCAGTTCTTC.

This chain links TRBV19 with TRBJ1-1; D not resolved. Germline V CDR1 and CDR2: LNHDA, SQIVND (reference sequence). This CDR3 has 15 residues. V gave up 5 bases and J gave up 2 bases, with 15 bases separating them. CDR3 protein: CASSSAPLSNTEAFF. The CDR3 DNA reads TGTGCCAGTAGTTCTGCCCCTCTATCAAACACTGAAGCTTTCTTT.

This clone came up a few times. The rearrangement joins TRBV11-2 to TRBJ1-1, with D hard to call. The CDR3 runs 14 residues. Trimming left V 1 base short and J 10 bases short, with 16 bases between. Germline V gene data show CDR1 as SGHAT and CDR2 as FQNNGV. CDR3: CASSLGSPLARAFF. Written as DNA, the CDR3 is TGTGCCAGCAGCTTAGGGTCCCCCTTAGCCCGAGCTTTCTTT. Filled out from reference TRBV11-2 and TRBJ1-1, the complete variable domain reads EAGVAQSPRYKIIEKRQSVAFWCNPISGHATLYWYQQILGQGPKLLIQFQNNGVVDDSQLPKDRFSAERLKGVDSTLKIQPAKLEDSAVYLCASSLGSPLARAFFGQGTRLTVV.

The chain has TRBV27 and TRBJ2-5, with 7 nucleotides matching TRBD1. Trimming cost V 5 bases and J 2 bases; bases outside gene matches: 11. CDR1 is MNHEY, CDR2 SMNVEV, per germline (reference sequence). The CDR3 is made up of 16 amino acids. CDR3 sequence: CASSIHTGVRQETQYF. The CDR3 nucleotides are TGTGCCAGCAGTATTCACACAGGGGTTAGGCAAGAGACCCAGTACTTC.